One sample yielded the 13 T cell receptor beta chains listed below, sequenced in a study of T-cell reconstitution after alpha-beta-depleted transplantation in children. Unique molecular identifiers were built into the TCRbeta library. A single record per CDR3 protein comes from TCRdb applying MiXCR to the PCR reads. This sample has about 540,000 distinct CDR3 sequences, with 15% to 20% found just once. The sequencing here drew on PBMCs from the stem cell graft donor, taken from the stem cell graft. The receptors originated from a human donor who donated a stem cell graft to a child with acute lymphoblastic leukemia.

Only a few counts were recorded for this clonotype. CDR3 in DNA: TGCAGTGCTAGAGATCTGACGGCAGCTTACGAGCAGTACTTC. It translates to CSARDLTAAYEQYF. The chain uses TRBV20-1 and TRBJ2-7; D is ambiguous. Trimming cost V 0 bases and J 4 bases, with 13 bases left between them. The CDR3 has 14 residues. CDR1 is DFQATT, CDR2 SNEGSKA, per germline (reference sequence).

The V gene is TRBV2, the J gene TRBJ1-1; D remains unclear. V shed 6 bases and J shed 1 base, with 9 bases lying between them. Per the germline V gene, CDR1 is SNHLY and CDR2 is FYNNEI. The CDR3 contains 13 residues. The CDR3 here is CASRSDGNTEAFF. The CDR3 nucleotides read TGTGCCAGCAGATCGGACGGGAACACTGAAGCTTTCTTT.

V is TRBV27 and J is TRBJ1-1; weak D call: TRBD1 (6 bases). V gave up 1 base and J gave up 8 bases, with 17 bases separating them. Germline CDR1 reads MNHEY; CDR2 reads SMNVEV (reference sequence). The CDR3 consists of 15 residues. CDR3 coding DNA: TGTGCCAGCAGTTTATTCGGGAGGGGGGCGGCCGAAGCTTTCTTT. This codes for CASSLFGRGAAEAFF.

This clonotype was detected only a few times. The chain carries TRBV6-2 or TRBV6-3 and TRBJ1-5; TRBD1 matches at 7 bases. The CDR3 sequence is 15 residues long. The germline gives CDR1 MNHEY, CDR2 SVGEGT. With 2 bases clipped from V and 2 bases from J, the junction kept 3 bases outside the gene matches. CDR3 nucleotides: TGTGCCAGCAGTTACGACAGGGCCCGCAATCAGCCCCAGCATTTT. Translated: CASSYDRARNQPQHF.

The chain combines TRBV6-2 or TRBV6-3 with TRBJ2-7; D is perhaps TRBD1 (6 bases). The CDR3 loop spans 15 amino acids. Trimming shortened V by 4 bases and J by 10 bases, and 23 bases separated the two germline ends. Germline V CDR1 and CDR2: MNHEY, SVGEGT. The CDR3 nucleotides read TGTGCCAGCAGTTCCCACCTGGACAGTTGGGTGCGACAGTACTTC. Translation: CASSSHLDSWVRQYF.

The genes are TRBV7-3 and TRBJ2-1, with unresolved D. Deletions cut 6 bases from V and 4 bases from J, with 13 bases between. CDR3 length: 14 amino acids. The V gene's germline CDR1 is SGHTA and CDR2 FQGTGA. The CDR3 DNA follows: TGTGCCAGCAGTGCCGGACCCCCTTACAATGAGCAGTTCTTC. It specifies CASSAGPPYNEQFF.

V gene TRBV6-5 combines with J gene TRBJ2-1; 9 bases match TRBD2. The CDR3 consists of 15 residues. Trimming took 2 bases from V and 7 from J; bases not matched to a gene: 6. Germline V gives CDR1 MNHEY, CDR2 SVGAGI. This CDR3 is CASSYPASGTNEQFF. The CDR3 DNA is TGTGCCAGCAGTTACCCGGCTAGCGGGACGAATGAGCAGTTCTTC.

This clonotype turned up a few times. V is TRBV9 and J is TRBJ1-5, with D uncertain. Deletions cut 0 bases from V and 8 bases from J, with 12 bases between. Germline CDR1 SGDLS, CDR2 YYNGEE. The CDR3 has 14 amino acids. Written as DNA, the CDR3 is TGTGCCAGCAGCGTAGGGCAGATGTCTGAGCCCCAGCATTTT. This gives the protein CASSVGQMSEPQHF.

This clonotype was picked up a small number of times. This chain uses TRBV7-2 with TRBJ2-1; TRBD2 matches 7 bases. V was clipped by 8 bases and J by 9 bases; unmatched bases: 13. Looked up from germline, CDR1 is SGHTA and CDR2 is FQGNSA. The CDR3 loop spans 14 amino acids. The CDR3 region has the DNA TGTGCCAGCCGGCAAACAGCGGGGTCTGGTGAGCAGTTCTTC. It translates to CASRQTAGSGEQFF.

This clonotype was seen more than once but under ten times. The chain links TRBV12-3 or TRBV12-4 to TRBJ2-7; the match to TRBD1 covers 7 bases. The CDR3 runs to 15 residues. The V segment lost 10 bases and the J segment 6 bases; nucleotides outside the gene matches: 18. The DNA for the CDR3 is TGTGCCAAACCCGGAAGGGGGCGATCTGCCTTCGAGCAGTACTTC. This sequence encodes CAKPGRGRSAFEQYF.

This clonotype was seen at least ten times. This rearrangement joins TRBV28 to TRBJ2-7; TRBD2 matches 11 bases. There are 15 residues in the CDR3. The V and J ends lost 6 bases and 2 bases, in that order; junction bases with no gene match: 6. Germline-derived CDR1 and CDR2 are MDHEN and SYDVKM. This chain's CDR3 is CASRALAGGTYEQYF. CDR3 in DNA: TGTGCCAGCAGGGCTCTAGCGGGAGGCACCTACGAGCAGTACTTC.

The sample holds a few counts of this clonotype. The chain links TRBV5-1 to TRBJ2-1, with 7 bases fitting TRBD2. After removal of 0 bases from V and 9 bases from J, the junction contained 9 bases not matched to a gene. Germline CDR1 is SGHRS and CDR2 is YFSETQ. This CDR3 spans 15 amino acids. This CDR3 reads CASSLVAGAMGEQFF. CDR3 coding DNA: TGCGCCAGCAGCTTGGTCGCGGGAGCGATGGGTGAGCAGTTCTTC.

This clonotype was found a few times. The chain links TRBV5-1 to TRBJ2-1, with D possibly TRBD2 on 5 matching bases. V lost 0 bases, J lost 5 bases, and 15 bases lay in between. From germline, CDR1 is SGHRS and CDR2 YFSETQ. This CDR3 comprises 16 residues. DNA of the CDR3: TGCGCCAGCAGCTTGGAAACGGGATTGGGGAACAATGAGCAGTTCTTC. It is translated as CASSLETGLGNNEQFF.